This T cell receptor (beta chain) derives from a study of blood T cell repertoires in COVID-19. Study background: PBMCs, B-cell-depleted T cells, or T cells provided the cDNA or gDNA that made up the material.

Some clones are missing from TCRdb's copy, which holds only in-frame ones; the method was immunoSEQ multiplex PCR. The table records approximately 200,000 clones, just under 90% of them present only once. Trimming removed 6 bases at V and 0 bases at J, with 11 bases between. The CDR3 totals 15 residues. Germline lookup yields CDR1 MDHEN and CDR2 SYDVKM. The V call is TRBV28, the J call TRBJ2-2; D not resolved. The receptor's source is a man between 60 and 75 years old who had recovered from COVID-19. The sample was peripheral blood. The CDR3 DNA reads TGTGCCAGCAGCCCTAGTCCGCCGAACACCGGGGAGCTGTTTTTT. This encodes CASSPSPPNTGELFF. Full variable domain (rest looked up from reference TRBV28 and TRBJ2-2): DVKVTQSSRYLVKRTGEKVFLECVQDMDHENMFWYRQDPGLGLRLIYFSYDVKMKEKGDIPEGYSVSREKKERFSLILESASTNQTSMYLCASSPSPPNTGELFFGEGSRLTVL.